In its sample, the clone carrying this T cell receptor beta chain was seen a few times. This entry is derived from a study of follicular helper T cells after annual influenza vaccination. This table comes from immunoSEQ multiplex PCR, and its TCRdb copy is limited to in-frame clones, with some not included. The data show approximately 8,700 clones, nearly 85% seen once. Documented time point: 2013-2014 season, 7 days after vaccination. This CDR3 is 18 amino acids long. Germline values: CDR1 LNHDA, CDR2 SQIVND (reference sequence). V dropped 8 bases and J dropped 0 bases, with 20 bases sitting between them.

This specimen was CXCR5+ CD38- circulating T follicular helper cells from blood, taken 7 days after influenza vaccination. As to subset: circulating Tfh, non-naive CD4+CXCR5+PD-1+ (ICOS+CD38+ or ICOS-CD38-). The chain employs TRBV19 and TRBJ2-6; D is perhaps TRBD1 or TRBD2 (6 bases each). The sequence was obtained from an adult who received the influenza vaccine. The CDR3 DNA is TGTGCCAGTGGTCGTCCGGGGGCTGCAAGCTCTGGGGCCAACGTCCTGACTTTC. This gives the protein CASGRPGAASSGANVLTF.